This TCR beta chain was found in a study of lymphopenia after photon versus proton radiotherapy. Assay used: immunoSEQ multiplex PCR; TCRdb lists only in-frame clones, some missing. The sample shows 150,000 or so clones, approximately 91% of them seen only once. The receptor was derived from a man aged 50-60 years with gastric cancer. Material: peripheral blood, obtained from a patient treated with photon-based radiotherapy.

The CDR3 coding sequence is TGTGCCAGCAGCTTAGGCCAGGGGAGAAGCTCCTACGAGCAGTACTTC. Translating it yields CASSLGQGRSSYEQYF. This chain joins TRBV11-2 and TRBJ2-7, with D possibly matching TRBD1 (6 bases). V dropped 1 base and J dropped 0 bases, with 13 bases sitting between them. CDR3 length: 16 amino acids. Germline CDR1 SGHAT, CDR2 FQNNGV. Based on the CDR3 plus reference TRBV11-2 and TRBJ2-7, the full variable domain is EAGVAQSPRYKIIEKRQSVAFWCNPISGHATLYWYQQILGQGPKLLIQFQNNGVVDDSQLPKDRFSAERLKGVDSTLKIQPAKLEDSAVYLCASSLGQGRSSYEQYFGPGTRLTVT.